The next 18 T cell receptor beta chains were all read from a single sample in a study of OX40 agonist ivuxolimab in advanced cancers. Clones were read by immunoSEQ multiplex PCR, and TCRdb kept only the in-frame ones, dropping some. The sample lists roughly 53,000 clones, roughly 84% seen once, with 0.5% to 0.7% in the top ten. The sample in question was CD4+ or CD8+ T cells sorted from blood, obtained in a trial of the OX40 agonist ivuxolimab. Receptor source: an adult with an advanced solid tumor such as melanoma, head and neck, liver or kidney cancer.

The chain uses TRBV6-5 and TRBJ2-2; the match to TRBD1 covers 9 bases. CDR1 and CDR2 (germline): MNHEY, SVGAGI. With V trimmed by 2 bases and J by 2 bases, 3 bases remained unmatched. The CDR3 consists of 16 residues. The CDR3 DNA follows: TGTGCCAGCAGTTACCGGGGACAGGGCAACACCGGGGAGCTGTTTTTT. Residues: CASSYRGQGNTGELFF.

J is TRBJ1-5 and V is TRBV6-1, with TRBD1 matching 7 bases. CDR1 is MNHNS, CDR2 SASEGT, per germline. V was clipped by 7 bases and J by 7 bases; unmatched bases: 10. This CDR3 spans 14 amino acids. The CDR3 reads CASIDGGGRQPQHF. CDR3 nucleotide sequence: TGTGCCAGCATTGACGGAGGGGGCAGGCAGCCCCAGCATTTT.

The chain is built from TRBV7-2 and TRBJ1-5; 8 bases are a match to TRBD1. The trim removed 1 base at V and 7 bases at J, leaving 3 bases unmatched. Per germline, CDR1 SGHTA and CDR2 FQGNSA. CDR3 length: 14 amino acids. As DNA, the CDR3 is TGTGCCAGCAGCTTAGACGCAGGGGGCCAGCCCCAGCATTTT. Protein product: CASSLDAGGQPQHF.

The genes are TRBV6-1 and TRBJ2-5; TRBD2 is a possible D gene (6 bases). The germline V gene has CDR1 MNHNS and CDR2 SASEGT. This CDR3 contains 14 residues. V shed 0 bases and J shed 1 base, with 6 bases lying between them. The CDR3 coding sequence is TGTGCCAGCAGTGAAGCGGGGGGCCAAGAGACCCAGTACTTC. This encodes CASSEAGGQETQYF.

The V and J genes are TRBV7-6 and TRBJ1-6; 7 bases map to TRBD1. This CDR3 has 15 residues. With V trimmed by 4 bases and J by 4 bases, 4 bases remained unmatched. Per the germline V gene, CDR1 is SGHVS and CDR2 is FNYEAQ. The CDR3 loop is CASSSGQTYNSPLHF. The DNA for the CDR3 is TGTGCCAGCAGCTCGGGACAGACATATAATTCACCCCTCCACTTT. Using reference TRBV7-6 and TRBJ1-6 for the parts outside the CDR3, the full variable domain is GAGVSQSPRYKVTKRGQDVALRCDPISGHVSLYWYRQALGQGPEFLTYFNYEAQQDKSGLPNDRFSAERPEGSISTLTIQRTEQRDSAMYRCASSSGQTYNSPLHFGNGTRLTVT.

The CDR3 here is CASSFSPFPGREAFF. The CDR3 nucleotides are TGTGCCAGCAGCTTCAGCCCCTTTCCGGGACGTGAAGCTTTCTTT. The chain joins TRBV28 to TRBJ1-1; possibly TRBD1 for D (5 bases). This CDR3 region has 15 residues. In germline, CDR1 is MDHEN, CDR2 SYDVKM. Trimming removed 6 bases at V and 7 bases at J, with 21 bases between.

The genes are TRBV9 and TRBJ2-1; D unclear. The CDR3 length is 12 residues. V lost 2 bases, J lost 6 bases, and 6 bases lay in between. Germline lookup yields CDR1 SGDLS and CDR2 YYNGEE. The CDR3, as DNA: TGTGCCAGCAGCGTCTTAGGCAATGAGCAGTTCTTC. Protein product: CASSVLGNEQFF.

The CDR3 nucleotides read TGTGCCACCAGCAGAGATCACGGAGACTTTGAGACCCAGTACTTC. This sequence encodes CATSRDHGDFETQYF. The V gene is TRBV15, the J gene TRBJ2-5; D call uncertain. The CDR3 covers 15 residues. V lost 0 bases to trimming and J lost 5 bases, with 13 bases between them. Per the germline V gene, CDR1 is LNHNV and CDR2 is YYDKDF (reference sequence).

This chain joins TRBV20-1 and TRBJ2-5; TRBD2 might be the D (6 bases). The ends were cut back, 3 bases at V and 7 bases at J, with 9 bases in the middle. Per the germline V gene, CDR1 is DFQATT and CDR2 is SNEGSKA (reference sequence). This CDR3 is built from 11 residues. In DNA form, the CDR3 reads TGCAGTGCTAGTACGGAGGGGACCCAGTACTTC. Translating it yields CSASTEGTQYF.

This clone was seen just once. The J gene is TRBJ2-2, the V gene TRBV6-1; weak D call: TRBD1 (5 bases). V lost 5 bases and J lost 7, with 11 bases in between. There are 13 residues in the CDR3. Germline CDR1 is MNHNS and CDR2 is SASEGT. CDR3 loop: CASSSQGVGELFF. The CDR3, as DNA: TGTGCCAGCAGTAGTCAGGGTGTCGGGGAGCTGTTTTTT.

The rearrangement joins TRBV5-1 to TRBJ1-1; D is possibly TRBD1 (6 bases). This CDR3 comprises 15 residues. Trimming cost V 4 bases and J 5 bases, with 18 bases left between them. Germline V gives CDR1 SGHRS, CDR2 YFSETQ. This chain's CDR3 is CASSLDTGRGTEAFF. CDR3 sequence (DNA): TGCGCCAGCAGCCTTGACACAGGGAGGGGTACTGAAGCTTTCTTT.

The chain uses TRBV5-1 and TRBJ2-1; D may be TRBD1 (6 bases). The CDR3 has 14 residues. V lost 4 bases to trimming and J lost 13 bases, with 21 bases between them. Germline CDR1 and CDR2: SGHRS and YFSETQ. This CDR3 is CASSLQPGEGDQFF. In DNA, the CDR3 is TGCGCCAGCAGCCTTCAACCGGGCGAGGGGGACCAGTTCTTC.

The chain uses TRBV7-8 and TRBJ1-5, with D possibly TRBD1 on 6 matching bases. In germline, CDR1 is SGHVS, CDR2 FQNEAQ. The CDR3 runs 17 residues. Trimming stripped 1 base from V and 0 bases from J, with 13 bases between. In nucleotides, the CDR3 is TGTGCCAGCAGCTTAGGGACACAGGGTTATAGCAATCAGCCCCAGCATTTT. Amino acid sequence: CASSLGTQGYSNQPQHF.

A few counts support this clone. The chain couples TRBV5-1 to TRBJ1-1; D unresolved. This CDR3 has 13 amino acids. Germline CDR1 and CDR2: SGHRS and YFSETQ. V was pared by 3 bases and J by 0 bases, with 6 bases between. The CDR3 DNA reads TGCGCCAGCAGCTGGAGTCTGAACACTGAAGCTTTCTTT. Its translation: CASSWSLNTEAFF.

This clone showed up just a few times. The rearrangement links TRBV7-8 to TRBJ2-7; tentatively, D is TRBD1 (5 bases). Germline lookup yields CDR1 SGHVS and CDR2 FQNEAQ. This CDR3 is 16 amino acids long. The V end was cut by 1 base, the J end by 2 bases, with 15 bases between. The CDR3 DNA sequence: TGTGCCAGCAGCTTAGGGGCAGGGCAGGTCCCCTACGAGCAGTACTTC. Amino acids: CASSLGAGQVPYEQYF.

The chain uses TRBV7-9 and TRBJ2-5, with D perhaps matching TRBD1 (6 bases). V lost 4 bases and J lost 1, with 16 bases in between. The CDR3 is made up of 16 amino acids. Per germline, CDR1 SEHNR and CDR2 FQNEAQ (reference sequence). The CDR3, as DNA: TGTGCCAGCAGCTCCCCCCCGACAGGTATCCAAGAGACCCAGTACTTC. This sequence encodes CASSSPPTGIQETQYF.

The chain uses TRBV27 and TRBJ1-5; D might be TRBD1 (5 bases). CDR1 is MNHEY, CDR2 SMNVEV, per germline (reference sequence). There are 15 residues in the CDR3. The V end lost 4 bases, the J end lost 6 bases, and 16 bases lay between the germline ends. CDR3 nucleotides: TGTGCCAGCAGTTCAGCCAGGGAAGTTGGTCAGCCCCAGCATTTT. This gives the protein CASSSAREVGQPQHF.

The CDR3 is CASSIGGETQYF. In DNA form, the CDR3 reads TGTGCCAGTAGTATTGGCGGGGAGACCCAGTACTTC. V usage is TRBV19 and J usage is TRBJ2-5, with a tentative D call TRBD2 (5 bases). Germline-derived CDR1 and CDR2 are LNHDA and SQIVND (reference sequence). This CDR3 region has 12 residues. The V and J ends lost 3 bases and 5 bases respectively, with 7 bases between them.